The 26 T cell receptor beta chains given below trace back to one sample, sequenced in a study of T-cell memory formation after mild COVID-19. TCRdb called the 5' RACE reads again in MiXCR, with one record for every CDR3 protein. In the table there are almost 350,000 distinct CDR3 sequences, around 20% of which are singletons. Source material: PBMCs or a T cell subset sorted from them (not recorded which). These TCRs come from a young man who had mild COVID-19 (a few samples of this study predate the infection). Cell type and time point are not known.

In this sample, this clonotype turned up a few times. The chain couples TRBV6-2 or TRBV6-3 to TRBJ1-2; D is undetermined. Trimming left V 7 bases short and J 0 bases short, with 15 bases between. Germline V CDR1 and CDR2: MNHEY, SVGEGT. There are 15 residues in the CDR3. CDR3: CASNLGTVPNYGYTF. The CDR3, as DNA: TGTGCCAGCAATCTGGGAACAGTCCCTAACTATGGCTACACCTTC.

This clonotype has a handful of counts. This rearrangement joins TRBV20-1 to TRBJ1-6; D unresolved. The germline CDR1 and CDR2 sequences are DFQATT and SNEGSKA (reference sequence). Trimming pared 0 bases from V and 0 bases from J, leaving 12 bases between. The CDR3 length is 17 residues. Here the CDR3 DNA reads TGCAGTGCTAGAGATGACATATCGAGCTCCTATAATTCACCCCTCCACTTT. Translating gives CSARDDISSSYNSPLHF.

V usage is TRBV7-2 and J usage is TRBJ2-7; 11 bases are shared with TRBD2. CDR3 length: 14 amino acids. In germline, CDR1 is SGHTA, CDR2 FQGNSA. V dropped 5 bases and J dropped 2; count of bases not matched to a gene: 2. CDR3 bases: TGTGCCAGCAGCCTGACTAGCGGGGCCTACGAGCAGTACGTC. Amino acids: CASSLTSGAYEQYV.

There are many counts of this clonotype. The V and J genes are TRBV28 and TRBJ2-3; no clear D. V lost 6 bases and J lost 5, with 6 bases in between. CDR3 size: 11 residues. From germline, CDR1 is MDHEN and CDR2 SYDVKM. The CDR3 sequence: CASSRLDTQYF. The CDR3 DNA reads as TGTGCCAGCAGCCGCCTAGATACGCAGTATTTT.

V gene TRBV11-2 combines with J gene TRBJ2-6; possibly TRBD1 for D (6 bases). V was trimmed by 4 bases and J by 2 bases, leaving 12 bases between them. The CDR3 loop spans 16 amino acids. The germline V gene has CDR1 SGHAT and CDR2 FQNNGV. The CDR3 DNA reads TGTGCCAGCAGCTCCCAGGGGAAGGCTGGGGCCAACGTCCTGACTTTC. Translation gives CASSSQGKAGANVLTF.

As concerns this clonotype: Given a much more abundant clone one base away, this may be a read error. The rearrangement uses TRBV3-1 and TRBJ2-1; D may be TRBD1 (5 bases). Trimming took 4 bases from V and 6 from J, leaving 10 bases between them. Germline CDR1 is LGHDT and CDR2 is YNNKEL (reference sequence). The CDR3 loop spans 13 amino acids. The CDR3 reads CASSLDSANEQFF. The CDR3 bases are TGTGCCAGCAGCCTAGACAGTGCCAATGAGCAGTTCTTC.

This clonotype was seen a few times. The V and J genes are TRBV4-3 and TRBJ2-3, with TRBD2 matching 9 bases. The CDR3 has 19 residues. Germline V gives CDR1 LGHNA, CDR2 YSLEER. Germline trimming cut 0 bases from V and 6 bases from J; bases unmatched to any gene: 16. The DNA for the CDR3 is TGCGCCAGCAGCCAAGACCCACCCAGGCGGGGGGGCAGGAGTGATACGCAGTATTTT. Translating gives CASSQDPPRRGGRSDTQYF.

In this sample, this clonotype turned up a few times. This chain connects TRBV6-5 to TRBJ2-3; TRBD1 is a possible D gene (5 bases). Trimming took 2 bases from V and 0 from J, leaving 9 bases between them. Germline CDR1 is MNHEY and CDR2 is SVGAGI. This CDR3 contains 15 residues. CDR3 protein: CASSYGQGSTDTQYF. The CDR3 region has the DNA TGTGCCAGCAGTTACGGGCAGGGTAGCACAGATACGCAGTATTTT.

This chain uses TRBV25-1 with TRBJ2-5, with a tentative D call TRBD2 (6 bases). Trimming took off 8 bases at V and 1 base at J, with 14 bases between the two ends. The CDR3 contains 14 residues. CDR1 and CDR2 (germline): MGHDK, SYGVNS. The CDR3 region is CASAFAGTQETQYF. Here the CDR3 DNA reads TGTGCCAGCGCCTTCGCGGGGACCCAAGAGACCCAGTACTTC.

This chain links TRBV29-1 with TRBJ1-1, with TRBD1 identical over 7 bases. CDR1 and CDR2 from the germline V gene are SQVTM and ANQGSEA. V was clipped by 5 bases and J by 0 bases; unmatched bases: 6. This CDR3 is built from 14 residues. The CDR3 DNA reads as TGCAGCGTTATGACAGGGAACATGAACACTGAAGCTTTCTTT. Residues: CSVMTGNMNTEAFF. The full variable domain, rest sourced from reference TRBV29-1 and TRBJ1-1, is SAVISQKPSRDICQRGTSLTIQCQVDSQVTMMFWYRQQPGQSLTLIATANQGSEATYESGFVIDKFPISRPNLTFSTLTVSNMSPEDSSIYLCSVMTGNMNTEAFFGQGTRLTVV.

There are a few counts of this clonotype. The chain is built from TRBV4-3 and TRBJ2-2; TRBD2 agrees at 7 bases. The trim removed 4 bases at V and 6 bases at J, leaving 5 bases unmatched. The CDR3 has 14 amino acids. Per germline, CDR1 LGHNA and CDR2 YSLEER. In nucleotides, the CDR3 is TGCGCCAGCAGCCGGGACTATGTCCCCGGGGAGCTGTTTTTT. Translated, it gives CASSRDYVPGELFF.

This clonotype was detected only a few times. The chain joins TRBV6-6 to TRBJ1-1, with TRBD1 matching over 8 bases. With V trimmed by 6 bases and J by 4 bases, 16 bases remained unmatched. The CDR3 consists of 17 residues. Per the germline V gene, CDR1 is MNHNY and CDR2 is SVGAGI (reference sequence). CDR3 coding DNA: TGTGCCAGCAGCCACCCCCAGGGGGCGAGGGGGGCCACTGAAGCTTTCTTT. It yields the protein CASSHPQGARGATEAFF.

This clonotype has only a few counts. CDR3 sequence (DNA): TGCGCCAGCAGCCCTGGGGGGTCCAGGGGAAGCGCGCAGTACTTC. Translation gives CASSPGGSRGSAQYF. V usage is TRBV4-3 and J usage is TRBJ2-7; D is perhaps TRBD1 or TRBD2 (6 bases each). Germline V gene sequence: CDR1 LGHNA, CDR2 YSLEER. V gave up 4 bases and J gave up 9 bases, with 22 bases separating them. The CDR3 covers 15 residues.

This clonotype was seen only a few times. The gene calls are TRBV7-8 and TRBJ2-2; 7 positions match TRBD1. The CDR3 length is 15 residues. Germline-derived CDR1 and CDR2 are SGHVS and FQNEAQ. J was trimmed by 1 base and V by 2 bases; bases with no gene match: 1. As DNA, the CDR3 is TGTGCCAGCAGCTTATACAGGGGGAACACCGGGGAGCTGTTTTTT. Its protein is CASSLYRGNTGELFF.

In this sample, this clonotype turned up a few times. V is TRBV6-5 and J is TRBJ2-7, with no clear D. Germline-derived CDR1 and CDR2 are MNHEY and SVGAGI. Trimming stripped 4 bases from V and 1 base from J, with 14 bases between. The CDR3 runs 15 residues. For the CDR3, the DNA is TGTGCCAGCAGTTTGATCCCAGGTACTTCCTACGAGCAGTACTTC. Protein: CASSLIPGTSYEQYF.

This clonotype was picked up one time. The V call is TRBV30, the J call TRBJ1-2; no clear D. The CDR3 spans 14 residues. Trimming left V 2 bases short and J 3 bases short, with 13 bases between. CDR1 and CDR2 from the germline V gene are GTSNPN and SVGIG (reference sequence). The CDR3 here is CAWSSPGPYYGYTF. As DNA, the CDR3 is TGTGCCTGGAGTTCACCGGGCCCCTACTATGGCTACACCTTC.

The gene calls are TRBV4-1 and TRBJ1-3; D not resolved. V lost 2 bases, J lost 0 bases, and 5 bases lay in between. CDR3 length: 14 residues. CDR1 MGHRA and CDR2 YSYEKL come from the germline V gene. The CDR3 region has the DNA TGCGCCAGCAGCCAAAACCCCTCTGGAAACACCATATATTTT. Translation: CASSQNPSGNTIYF.

The chain is built from TRBV19 and TRBJ2-5; unclear D gene. The CDR3 extends over 13 amino acids. Trimming removed 5 bases from V and 1 base from J, with 8 bases in between. The V gene's germline CDR1 is LNHDA and CDR2 SQIVND (reference sequence). The CDR3 sequence: CASSGVIQETQYF. Written as DNA, the CDR3 is TGTGCCAGTAGTGGTGTGATCCAAGAGACCCAGTACTTC.

The CDR3 DNA is TGTGCCAGCAGCTTACAGGGGGCGGCTGAAGCTTTCTTT. Translated, it gives CASSLQGAAEAFF. This chain links TRBV7-3 with TRBJ1-1, with TRBD1 matching 8 bases. This CDR3 has 13 amino acids. Germline V lookup: CDR1 SGHTA, CDR2 FQGTGA. J gave up 6 bases and V 2 bases, and 2 bases lay outside the gene matches.

This clonotype was seen a handful of times. The rearrangement joins TRBV4-2 to TRBJ1-2; TRBD1 aligns across 9 bases. The ends lost 2 bases at V and 5 bases at J; junction bases unmatched: 9. The CDR3 runs 16 residues. Germline assignment: CDR1 LGHNA and CDR2 YNFKEQ. The CDR3 sequence is CASSQRRDRAIYGYTF. CDR3 nucleotides: TGTGCCAGCAGCCAAAGACGGGACAGGGCTATTTATGGCTACACCTTC.

This chain links TRBV7-2 with TRBJ2-7, with D maybe TRBD1 (7 bases). Per germline, CDR1 SGHTA and CDR2 FQGNSA. CDR3 length: 16 residues. The germline V and J ends were trimmed by 5 bases and 4 bases, with 21 bases remaining between them. Here the CDR3 DNA reads TGTGCCAGCAGCCCCCGACCGTCAGGGGGGACTTACGAGCAGTACTTC. It is translated as CASSPRPSGGTYEQYF.

The CDR3: CASSQGWGDQETQYF. CDR3 coding DNA: TGTGCCAGCAGCCAGGGATGGGGGGACCAAGAGACCCAGTACTTC. This rearrangement joins TRBV5-4 to TRBJ2-5; D might be TRBD2 (6 bases). Germline V gene sequence: CDR1 SGHNT, CDR2 YYREEE (reference sequence). V was clipped by 4 bases and J by 0 bases, with 13 bases between them. The CDR3 totals 15 residues.

This clonotype was seen a few times. This rearrangement joins TRBV5-5 to TRBJ2-1; D uncertain. This CDR3 region has 13 residues. The V gene's germline CDR1 is SGHKS and CDR2 YYEKEE (reference sequence). Trimming removed 2 bases at V and 9 bases at J, with 12 bases between. The DNA of the CDR3 is TGTGCCAGCAGCTTTGGTAGTTTGGGTGAGCAGTTCTTC. Translated: CASSFGSLGEQFF.

Note on this clonotype: One junction end disagrees with the germline gene, perhaps due to a read error. This chain links TRBV7-9 with TRBJ1-2; no clear D gene. The CDR3 runs to 14 residues. In germline, CDR1 is SEHNR, CDR2 FQNEAQ (reference sequence). The CDR3 sequence is CASSLGAPKYGYTF. The CDR3 DNA is TGTGCCAGCAGCTTAGGAGCTCCTAAGTATGGCTACACCTTC.

V and J are TRBV20-1 and TRBJ1-2, with 10 bases lining up with TRBD1. Trimming cost V 5 bases and J 8 bases; bases outside gene matches: 8. The CDR3 contains 13 residues. CDR1 DFQATT and CDR2 SNEGSKA come from the germline V gene (reference sequence). The CDR3 is CSASGTGVGGYTF. The CDR3 bases are TGCAGTGCTTCCGGGACAGGGGTGGGAGGCTACACCTTC.

The chain combines TRBV19 with TRBJ1-4; D not resolved. This CDR3 comprises 17 residues. Germline loops: CDR1 LNHDA, CDR2 SQIVND (reference sequence). Trimming shortened V by 3 bases and J by 0 bases, and 14 bases separated the two germline ends. CDR3 protein: CASSMRSRPTTNEKLFF. CDR3 nucleotide sequence: TGTGCCAGTAGTATGAGATCCCGACCGACAACTAATGAAAAACTGTTTTTT.